The 22 T cell receptor beta chains listed next were all sequenced from one sample in a study of regulatory dendritic cells for organ transplantation. Allogeneic regulatory or mature dendritic cells were co-cultured for roughly five days with CFSE-labeled sorted T cells at 1:10. For these receptors, no antigen is known. The assay was immunoSEQ multiplex PCR, and TCRdb's table has in-frame clones only and misses some. This sample has approximately 22,000 clones; 70% to 90% occur once, and the top ten carry 0.55% to 0.85%. The source material was naive CD4+ T cells from blood cultured with regulatory dendritic cells. The subset denotes: CD45RA+ naive T cells. The receptor source for this set is a human donor in good health.

This clone appeared once. The gene calls are TRBV29-1 and TRBJ1-2; 9 bases match TRBD1. Germline CDR1 reads SQVTM; CDR2 reads ANQGSEA. The V and J ends lost 0 bases and 2 bases, in that order; junction bases with no gene match: 4. CDR3 length equals 15 residues. DNA for the CDR3: TGCAGCGTTGAAGAAGAAGGACAGGGGAACTATGGCTACACCTTC. Translation: CSVEEEGQGNYGYTF.

The genes are TRBV28 and TRBJ2-7; 8 nucleotides match TRBD1. The V gene end was trimmed by 8 bases and the J gene end by 3 bases; junction bases not matched to a gene: 9. In germline, CDR1 is MDHEN, CDR2 SYDVKM. The CDR3 runs to 14 residues. CDR3 sequence (DNA): TGTGCCAGCGGAGACAGGGGAATACGCTACGAGCAGTACTTC. Translated: CASGDRGIRYEQYF.

The chain couples TRBV28 to TRBJ2-5; perhaps TRBD1 as D (5 bases). V was clipped by 2 bases and J by 3 bases, with 16 bases between them. Germline CDR1 and CDR2: MDHEN and SYDVKM. The CDR3 length is 16 residues. The chain's CDR3 is CASSLSPTGPKETQYF. For the CDR3, the DNA is TGTGCCAGCAGTTTAAGCCCTACAGGACCGAAAGAGACCCAGTACTTC.

The chain uses TRBV28 and TRBJ2-7; 10 bases align to TRBD1. CDR3 size: 15 residues. V dropped 4 bases and J dropped 2; count of bases not matched to a gene: 5. CDR1 and CDR2 from the germline V gene are MDHEN and SYDVKM. The DNA for the CDR3 is TGTGCCAGCAGTTCTCCCGGGACAGGGGCCTACGAGCAGTACTTC. It yields the protein CASSSPGTGAYEQYF.

The V gene is TRBV6-4, the J gene TRBJ2-3, with a possible D match to TRBD2 (6 bases). The CDR3 length is 14 residues. Germline values: CDR1 MRHNA, CDR2 SNTAGT. Deletions cut 11 bases from V and 0 bases from J, with 15 bases between. The CDR3 is CARWRTTSTDTQYF. The CDR3 DNA sequence: TGTGCCCGGTGGAGGACTACTAGCACAGATACGCAGTATTTT.

The chain employs TRBV11-2 and TRBJ1-3; D not certain. The CDR3 is 15 amino acids. V was pared by 1 base and J by 4 bases, with 11 bases between. Per germline, CDR1 SGHAT and CDR2 FQNNGV. CDR3 DNA sequence: TGTGCCAGCAGCTTAGCCGGACCCAGGGGAAACACCATATATTTT. Protein product: CASSLAGPRGNTIYF.

This clone appeared a single time. This chain uses TRBV7-3 with TRBJ2-3; no clear D gene. Per the germline V gene, CDR1 is SGHTA and CDR2 is FQGTGA. The ends were cut back, 4 bases at V and 5 bases at J, with 7 bases in the middle. CDR3 length equals 12 residues. CDR3 sequence (DNA): TGTGCCAGCAGCTCAGCAGGAGATACGCAGTATTTT. It yields the protein CASSSAGDTQYF.

The chain is built from TRBV11-2 and TRBJ2-1, with a tentative D call TRBD1 (5 bases). CDR1 and CDR2 from the germline V gene are SGHAT and FQNNGV. Trimming left V 5 bases short and J 7 bases short, with 15 bases between. This CDR3 has 14 amino acids. Here the CDR3 reads CASSIPTGKNEQFF. In DNA, the CDR3 is TGTGCCAGCAGCATCCCTACAGGTAAAAATGAGCAGTTCTTC. Full variable domain (missing parts from reference TRBV11-2 and TRBJ2-1): EAGVAQSPRYKIIEKRQSVAFWCNPISGHATLYWYQQILGQGPKLLIQFQNNGVVDDSQLPKDRFSAERLKGVDSTLKIQPAKLEDSAVYLCASSIPTGKNEQFFGPGTRLTVL.

This sequence joins TRBV28 and TRBJ2-1; 8 bases align to TRBD2. From germline, CDR1 is MDHEN and CDR2 SYDVKM. The CDR3 sequence is 15 residues long. V trimming: 6 bases; J trimming: 2 bases; junction bases outside the gene matches: 6. This chain's CDR3 is CASSYSGITYNEQFF. The CDR3 region has the DNA TGTGCCAGCAGCTATAGCGGGATTACCTACAATGAGCAGTTCTTC.

This chain connects TRBV5-4 to TRBJ2-1; a weak D match, TRBD1 (5 bases). The CDR3 is 15 residues long. Trimming pared 2 bases from V and 2 bases from J, leaving 11 bases between. CDR1 SGHNT and CDR2 YYREEE come from the germline V gene (reference sequence). CDR3 in amino acids: CASSFPRGTYNEQFF. The CDR3 DNA reads TGTGCCAGCAGCTTCCCAAGGGGAACCTACAATGAGCAGTTCTTC.

CDR3 nucleotides: TGTGCCTGGAGTGCCCGACGGCAAGAGACCCAGTACTTC. Amino acid sequence: CAWSARRQETQYF. This sequence joins TRBV30 and TRBJ2-5; D remains unclear. CDR1 and CDR2 (germline): GTSNPN, SVGIG (reference sequence). The CDR3 has 13 amino acids. Trimming pared 1 base from V and 2 bases from J, leaving 8 bases between.

This clone was seen a handful of times. This chain uses TRBV19 with TRBJ1-2; no definite D call. The V end lost 8 bases, the J end lost 8 bases, and 15 bases lay between the germline ends. This CDR3 has 12 amino acids. Germline CDR1 LNHDA, CDR2 SQIVND (reference sequence). CDR3 in DNA: TGTGCCAGTCGGGCTCCTATTAAAGGCTACACCTTC. Translated: CASRAPIKGYTF.

The chain couples TRBV9 to TRBJ2-2, with TRBD2 identical over 8 bases. Germline trimming cut 3 bases from V and 6 bases from J; bases unmatched to any gene: 4. Germline V CDR1 and CDR2: SGDLS, YYNGEE. This CDR3 comprises 14 residues. CDR3 in amino acids: CASSGSGKAGELFF. CDR3 DNA: TGTGCCAGCAGCGGTAGCGGGAAAGCCGGGGAGCTGTTTTTT.

This clone has more than one count but fewer than ten. V is TRBV19 and J is TRBJ2-7, with 13 bases fitting TRBD2. The CDR3 spans 18 residues. V shed 3 bases and J 6 bases; nucleotides not matched to a gene: 14. The V gene's germline CDR1 is LNHDA and CDR2 SQIVND (reference sequence). The DNA for the CDR3 is TGTGCCAGTAGTATGGGTTGGACTAGCGGGAGATTACTTTCCGAGCAGTACTTC. This codes for CASSMGWTSGRLLSEQYF.

V is TRBV4-1 and J is TRBJ2-1, with 14 bases identical to TRBD2. The germline V gene has CDR1 MGHRA and CDR2 YSYEKL. This CDR3 has 17 amino acids. V was clipped by 4 bases and J by 6 bases; unmatched bases: 8. DNA of the CDR3: TGCGCCAGCAGCCTGGGAGAAGGGACTAGCGGGAGCAATGAGCAGTTCTTC. Encoded protein: CASSLGEGTSGSNEQFF.

The chain couples TRBV2 to TRBJ2-5; perhaps TRBD2 as D (5 bases). V lost 7 bases, J lost 5 bases, and 20 bases lay in between. Looked up from germline, CDR1 is SNHLY and CDR2 is FYNNEI. This CDR3 is 15 amino acids long. The CDR3, as DNA: TGTGCCAGCATTTCACAGAGGGTGATTGGGGAGACCCAGTACTTC. Translating it yields CASISQRVIGETQYF.

A word on this clone: The junction departs from the called germline gene at one end, perhaps through a read error. The chain combines TRBV7-2 with TRBJ2-1; 12 bases line up with TRBD1. Germline CDR1 SGHTA, CDR2 FQGNSA. This CDR3 region has 16 residues. The CDR3 here is CASGLFSGQGAAEQFF. DNA for the CDR3: TGTGCCAGCGGCTTATTCTCGGGACAGGGGGCTGCTGAGCAGTTCTTC.

DNA for the CDR3: TGTGCCTGGAGCATGTTTGGAAACTATGGCTACACCTTC. This sequence encodes CAWSMFGNYGYTF. The genes are TRBV30 and TRBJ1-2, with D unresolved. The CDR3 totals 13 residues. V shed 3 bases and J shed 2 bases, with 10 bases lying between them. Germline V gene sequence: CDR1 GTSNPN, CDR2 SVGIG (reference sequence).

The chain has TRBV12-2 and TRBJ2-1; TRBD2, the table's D call, lacks a check against the DNA. TRBV12-2 is a pseudogene locus. This CDR3 spans 19 amino acids. CDR3 DNA sequence: TGTGCAAGTCGCTTAGGGGGGGCCACTAGCGGGAGGGCCTACAATGAGCAGTTCTTC. Translation gives CASRLGGATSGRAYNEQFF.

V and J are TRBV27 and TRBJ2-7, with 11 bases lining up with TRBD2. The CDR3 loop spans 14 amino acids. CDR1 and CDR2 from the germline V gene are MNHEY and SMNVEV (reference sequence). V lost 8 bases, J lost 4 bases, and 7 bases stayed unmatched. The CDR3 bases are TGTGCCAGCTCTATACGGACTAGCGGGTACGAGCAGTACTTC. It translates to CASSIRTSGYEQYF.

This sequence joins TRBV4-3 and TRBJ1-1, with TRBD1 matching 8 bases. The CDR3 spans 15 residues. Looked up from germline, CDR1 is LGHNA and CDR2 is YSLEER. V was clipped by 4 bases and J by 3 bases; unmatched bases: 7. In DNA form, the CDR3 reads TGCGCCAGCAGCCGCGATGAGACAGGGGACACTGAAGCTTTCTTT. It codes for CASSRDETGDTEAFF.

This clone turned up a few times. The J gene is TRBJ1-4, the V gene TRBV6-1; D is uncertain. Germline V lookup: CDR1 MNHNS, CDR2 SASEGT. The CDR3 length is 12 residues. Trimming removed 6 bases at V and 7 bases at J, with 9 bases between. CDR3 nucleotides: TGTGCCAGCAGAACTGACGGTGAAAAACTGTTTTTT. Residues: CASRTDGEKLFF.